The 25 T cell receptor beta chains below all came from one sample that was sequenced in a study of patients and donors after allogeneic stem cell transplantation. MiXCR, applied by TCRdb to the RT-PCR reads, yields one record per CDR3 protein. The table records about 8,800 distinct CDR3 sequences, approximately 4% of them present only once. Sequencing input: blood, either unsorted or a sorted T cell fraction (not recorded which). Source of these receptors: a human donor who was either an allogeneic HSCT recipient or a stem cell or donor lymphocyte infusion donor (not recorded which). It is not recorded whose cells these are; they may come from a transplant donor.

This clonotype was counted at least ten times. The chain carries TRBV6-2 or TRBV6-3 and TRBJ2-1; 12 bases align to TRBD2. This CDR3 spans 18 amino acids. Looked up from germline, CDR1 is MNHEY and CDR2 is SVGEGT. With V trimmed by 2 bases and J by 9 bases, 14 bases remained unmatched. The CDR3 here is CASSYPLGLAGAHTEQFF. The DNA of the CDR3 is TGTGCCAGCAGTTACCCCTTGGGACTAGCGGGTGCCCACACTGAGCAGTTCTTC.

This clonotype ranks as medium-sized. The chain links TRBV20-1 to TRBJ2-2; the D is unclear. Per the germline V gene, CDR1 is DFQATT and CDR2 is SNEGSKA (reference sequence). V was shortened by 6 bases and J by 4 bases, with 15 bases between the two germline ends. This CDR3 is built from 14 residues. In DNA form, the CDR3 reads TGCAGTGCGCCAGACAATTCGGGCACCGGGGAGCTGTTTTTT. Translation: CSAPDNSGTGELFF.

This clonotype has ten or more counts. J is TRBJ1-5 and V is TRBV12-3 or TRBV12-4; tentative D call: TRBD1 (5 bases). The CDR3 runs 15 residues. V lost 3 bases, J lost 3 bases, and 12 bases lay in between. The CDR3 loop is CASSFSGGSNQPQHF. The CDR3 nucleotides read TGTGCCAGCAGTTTTTCGGGGGGGTCCAATCAGCCCCAGCATTTT.

This clonotype was observed many times. The chain employs TRBV5-1 and TRBJ1-1, with unresolved D. The length of the CDR3 is 15 residues. Germline V gene sequence: CDR1 SGHRS, CDR2 YFSETQ. V lost 4 bases and J 1 base, leaving 14 bases between the germline ends. CDR3 sequence reads: CASSTDPAPNTEAFF. In nucleotides, the CDR3 is TGCGCCAGCAGCACCGACCCGGCCCCGAACACTGAAGCTTTCTTT.

This clonotype was recorded at least ten times. The rearrangement links TRBV20-1 to TRBJ1-2, with a possible D match to TRBD1 (5 bases). Trimming shortened V by 6 bases and J by 2 bases, and 13 bases separated the two germline ends. CDR1 and CDR2 (germline): DFQATT, SNEGSKA (reference sequence). The CDR3 runs to 13 residues. Here the CDR3 reads CSATGHGNYGYTF. CDR3 coding DNA: TGCAGTGCCACCGGACACGGAAACTATGGCTACACCTTC.

This clonotype ranks as large. V and J are TRBV29-1 and TRBJ2-7, with TRBD2 matching over 7 bases. The germline V gene has CDR1 SQVTM and CDR2 ANQGSEA. The CDR3 spans 12 residues. V dropped 3 bases and J dropped 2; count of bases not matched to a gene: 1. The CDR3 DNA follows: TGCAGCGTTGAGGGAGGGGCCTACGAGCAGTACTTC. This gives the protein CSVEGGAYEQYF.

This clonotype was recorded many times. CDR3 loop: CAISAGNNQPQHF. The CDR3 DNA follows: TGTGCCATCAGTGCCGGGAACAATCAGCCCCAGCATTTT. J is TRBJ1-5 and V is TRBV10-3; D gene uncertain. CDR1 is ENHRY, CDR2 SYGVKD, per germline. V was clipped by 4 bases and J by 3 bases, with 7 bases between them. The length of the CDR3 is 13 residues.

This clonotype is classed as medium-sized. The chain employs TRBV5-1 and TRBJ2-1; D perhaps matches TRBD1 (5 bases). V was cut by 0 bases and J by 10 bases, with 8 bases left in between. This CDR3 has 12 amino acids. Germline lookup yields CDR1 SGHRS and CDR2 YFSETQ. DNA of the CDR3: TGCGCCAGCAGCTTGGGACACAGGGAGCAGTTCTTC. Protein sequence: CASSLGHREQFF.

This clonotype was observed many times. The chain employs TRBV18 and TRBJ2-7; D tentatively fits TRBD1 or TRBD2 (5 bases each). The CDR3 loop spans 14 amino acids. The ends were cut back, 0 bases at V and 2 bases at J, with 8 bases in the middle. Germline CDR1 is KGHSH and CDR2 is LQKENI. The CDR3 sequence: CASSPPGTTYEQYF. The CDR3 DNA reads TGTGCCAGCTCACCACCCGGGACCACCTACGAGCAGTACTTC.

This chain joins TRBV5-1 and TRBJ2-5; 9 positions match TRBD1. This CDR3 is 13 amino acids long. Germline assignment: CDR1 SGHRS and CDR2 YFSETQ. After removal of 4 bases from V and 8 bases from J, the junction contained 6 bases not matched to a gene. The CDR3 loop reads CASSTGQGLTQYF. The CDR3 bases are TGCGCCAGCAGCACCGGACAGGGGCTTACCCAGTACTTC.

This clonotype was seen at least ten times. The V gene is TRBV9, the J gene TRBJ2-1; perhaps TRBD1 as D (5 bases). Germline V gene data show CDR1 as SGDLS and CDR2 as YYNGEE. The CDR3 is made up of 17 amino acids. V was trimmed by 4 bases and J by 8 bases, leaving 25 bases between them. The CDR3 here is CASSTFRVPGLGDEQFF. DNA for the CDR3: TGTGCCAGCAGCACTTTCAGGGTGCCGGGTCTTGGGGATGAGCAGTTCTTC.

This clonotype was recorded many times. The J gene is TRBJ1-4, the V gene TRBV4-3; D is perhaps TRBD1 (5 bases). V shed 4 bases and J shed 11 bases, with 17 bases lying between them. Germline CDR1 is LGHNA and CDR2 is YSLEER. CDR3 size: 14 residues. Here the CDR3 reads CASSPQGGGGKLFF. For the CDR3, the DNA is TGCGCCAGCAGCCCCCAGGGCGGTGGTGGGAAACTGTTTTTT.

This clonotype is medium-sized within its sample. V gene TRBV18 combines with J gene TRBJ2-7, with TRBD1 identical over 9 bases. This CDR3 has 13 amino acids. Germline assignment: CDR1 KGHSH and CDR2 LQKENI. V dropped 3 bases and J dropped 5; count of bases not matched to a gene: 2. CDR3 nucleotide sequence: TGTGCCAGCTCACCCGGGACAGGGAACGAGCAGTACTTC. It yields the protein CASSPGTGNEQYF.

By sample share, this clonotype is medium-sized (0.01 to 0.1%). CDR3 loop: CASSVGNSEQYF. CDR3 DNA: TGTGCCAGCAGCGTAGGTAACTCCGAGCAGTACTTC. V is TRBV9 and J is TRBJ2-7; D unclear. V was clipped by 0 bases and J by 6 bases, with 7 bases between them. The germline CDR1 and CDR2 sequences are SGDLS and YYNGEE. The CDR3 spans 12 residues.

This clonotype was found many times. This chain joins TRBV14 and TRBJ1-1; D ambiguous. This CDR3 contains 16 residues. Deletions cut 1 base from V and 0 bases from J, with 12 bases between. Looked up from germline, CDR1 is SGHDN and CDR2 is FVKESK. CDR3 loop: CASSQGRGWVNTEAFF. CDR3 coding DNA: TGTGCCAGCAGCCAAGGGCGGGGATGGGTGAACACTGAAGCTTTCTTT. Supplemented by reference TRBV14 and TRBJ1-1, the full variable domain reads EAGVTQFPSHSVIEKGQTVTLRCDPISGHDNLYWYRRVMGKEIKFLLHFVKESKQDESGMPNNRFLAERTGGTYSTLKVQPAELEDSGVYFCASSQGRGWVNTEAFFGQGTRLTVV.

This clonotype was counted at least ten times. The chain links TRBV5-1 to TRBJ2-7; perhaps D is TRBD1 or TRBD2 (5 bases each). Germline values: CDR1 SGHRS, CDR2 YFSETQ. The CDR3 is 15 residues long. The ends were cut back, 0 bases at V and 7 bases at J, with 17 bases in the middle. Here the CDR3 reads CASSLEWGPRGEQYF. The CDR3 nucleotides read TGCGCCAGCAGCTTGGAGTGGGGACCCCGTGGGGAGCAGTACTTC.

Comments on this clonotype: A read error may be the cause here, since a much bigger clone is one base away. This chain joins TRBV7-9 and TRBJ2-1; 7 nucleotides line up with TRBD2. CDR3 length equals 14 residues. The V gene's germline CDR1 is SEHNR and CDR2 FQNEAQ (reference sequence). The CDR3 loop is CASRLDGRPKEQFF. The CDR3 DNA reads as TGTGCCAGCAGATTAGACGGGAGGCCCAAAGAGCAGTTCTTC.

This clonotype qualifies as medium-sized. CDR3 protein: CASSLTASPLHF. The CDR3 nucleotides are TGTGCCAGCAGTCTCACAGCTTCACCCCTCCACTTT. The chain joins TRBV12-3 or TRBV12-4 to TRBJ1-6; D gene ambiguous. CDR3 size: 12 residues. The V end was cut by 5 bases, the J end by 9 bases, with 8 bases between.

This clonotype is deemed medium-sized. The chain links TRBV7-9 to TRBJ1-1; the D gene is possibly TRBD1 (5 bases). Germline values: CDR1 SEHNR, CDR2 FQNEAQ (reference sequence). Trimming stripped 1 base from V and 3 bases from J, with 12 bases between. The CDR3 contains 15 residues. The CDR3 DNA is TGTGCCAGCAGCTTAGGGGGGAGGTATGACACTGAAGCTTTCTTT. Translation: CASSLGGRYDTEAFF.

There are many counts of this clonotype. V is TRBV2 and J is TRBJ2-5; 12 nucleotides agree with TRBD2. The J segment lost 7 bases and the V segment lost 4 bases, leaving 4 bases of the junction unmatched. The CDR3 runs 14 residues. Germline values: CDR1 SNHLY, CDR2 FYNNEI. CDR3 in amino acids: CASSGLAGAGTQYF. CDR3 nucleotides: TGTGCCAGCAGTGGACTAGCGGGAGCCGGGACCCAGTACTTC.

This clonotype was seen many times. This chain uses TRBV7-9 with TRBJ1-3; 8 bases align to TRBD1. The CDR3 is made up of 16 amino acids. Germline assignment: CDR1 SEHNR and CDR2 FQNEAQ (reference sequence). The V gene end was trimmed by 5 bases and the J gene end by 0 bases; junction bases not matched to a gene: 6. CDR3 amino acids: CASSRQGKGSGNTIYF. For the CDR3, the DNA is TGTGCCAGCAGCAGACAGGGGAAAGGCTCTGGAAACACCATATATTTT.

This clonotype was counted ten times or more. The V call is TRBV2, the J call TRBJ2-7; 10 bases align to TRBD2. The ends lost 2 bases at V and 3 bases at J; junction bases unmatched: 7. The CDR3 length is 16 residues. Germline V gene data show CDR1 as SNHLY and CDR2 as FYNNEI. CDR3 loop: CASSERGLAGVYEQYF. The CDR3 DNA reads as TGTGCCAGCAGTGAACGGGGTCTAGCGGGAGTCTACGAGCAGTACTTC.

In this sample, this clonotype turned up many times. The J gene is TRBJ2-2, the V gene TRBV18; possible D gene TRBD1, 5 bases. Germline CDR1 reads KGHSH; CDR2 reads LQKENI. V lost 3 bases to trimming and J lost 3 bases, with 11 bases between them. The CDR3 consists of 15 residues. As DNA, the CDR3 is TGTGCCAGCTCACCCGGCAGGGTGGACACCGGGGAGCTGTTTTTT. Protein sequence: CASSPGRVDTGELFF.

This clonotype was observed at least ten times. The chain employs TRBV6-5 and TRBJ2-7; perhaps TRBD1 as D (6 bases). V lost 6 bases and J 3 bases, leaving 15 bases between the germline ends. CDR1 MNHEY and CDR2 SVGAGI come from the germline V gene. CDR3 length: 14 residues. The CDR3 DNA sequence: TGTGCCAGCAGCCGTGACAGGATAAGCTACGAGCAGTACTTC. As protein: CASSRDRISYEQYF.

By share, this clonotype counts as medium-sized. The chain joins TRBV11-3 to TRBJ1-5; D might be TRBD1 (5 bases). This CDR3 comprises 13 residues. Trimming took off 5 bases at V and 2 bases at J, with 7 bases between the two ends. Germline V gene lookup returns CDR1 SGHNT and CDR2 YENEEA. CDR3: CASSPGGNQPQHF. The CDR3 DNA reads TGTGCCAGCAGCCCGGGGGGCAATCAGCCCCAGCATTTT. Together with reference TRBV11-3 and TRBJ1-5, the CDR3 gives the full variable domain: EAGVVQSPRYKIIEKKQPVAFWCNPISGHNTLYWYLQNLGQGPELLIRYENEEAVDDSQLPKDRFSAERLKGVDSTLKIQPAELGDSAVYLCASSPGGNQPQHFGDGTRLSIL.